This T cell receptor beta chain was found in a study of T cells in Graves' hyperthyroidism and ophthalmopathy. In this sample, this clonotype turned up a few times. RNA transcripts served as the template for amplifying TCR beta CDR3 regions. The study used the HTBI primer set for a first-round RT-PCR of the TCR CDR3. From the multiplex PCR reads, TCRdb called clonotypes with MiXCR, one entry per CDR3 protein. The table records roughly 380,000 distinct CDR3 sequences, 11% to 15% of them present only once. The CDR3 extends over 18 amino acids. Germline loops: CDR1 SQVTM, CDR2 ANQGSEA. Trimming left V 2 bases short and J 0 bases short, with 21 bases between.

This TCR was sampled from an older woman with Graves' hyperthyroidism. The specimen was blood. J is TRBJ2-3 and V is TRBV29-1; D may be TRBD2 (6 bases). In nucleotides, the CDR3 is TGCAGCGTTGAAAGCCCGGGGTGGAGGGAACCTAGCACAGATACGCAGTATTTT. This codes for CSVESPGWREPSTDTQYF.